One and the same sample provided the 20 T cell receptor beta chains below, sequenced in a study of response to subunit inactivated influenza vaccine. A single record per CDR3 protein comes from TCRdb applying MiXCR to the RT-PCR reads. The sample contains about 480,000 distinct CDR3 sequences, 25% of which appear only once. This specimen consisted of CD4+ T cells sorted from PBMCs, obtained roughly 5 days after vaccination. These receptors came from a man between 45 and 60 years old who received an inactivated influenza vaccine.

This chain joins TRBV5-1 and TRBJ2-7, with 7 bases fitting TRBD1. CDR1 and CDR2 (germline): SGHRS, YFSETQ. Trimming took 4 bases from V and 4 from J; bases not matched to a gene: 14. CDR3 length equals 16 residues. CDR3 protein: CASSLTIRDRVYEQYF. CDR3 nucleotides: TGCGCCAGCAGCCTCACTATCCGGGACAGAGTATACGAGCAGTACTTC.

The genes are TRBV5-5 and TRBJ2-7; TRBD1 is a possible D gene (5 bases). The V and J ends lost 2 bases and 5 bases respectively, with 11 bases between them. The CDR3 is made up of 13 amino acids. From germline, CDR1 is SGHKS and CDR2 YYEKEE (reference sequence). CDR3 DNA sequence: TGTGCCAGCAGCTTTTTCAGGGCCAACGAGCAGTACTTC. Protein sequence: CASSFFRANEQYF. Together with reference TRBV5-5 and TRBJ2-7, the CDR3 gives the full variable domain: DAGVTQSPTHLIKTRGQQVTLRCSPISGHKSVSWYQQVLGQGPQFIFQYYEKEERGRGNFPDRFSARQFPNYSSELNVNALLLGDSALYLCASSFFRANEQYFGPGTRLTVT.

This clonotype was counted between two and nine times. This chain joins TRBV20-1 and TRBJ2-4; D is perhaps TRBD2 (5 bases). V lost 1 base to trimming and J lost 0 bases, with 16 bases between them. Germline V gives CDR1 DFQATT, CDR2 SNEGSKA (reference sequence). This CDR3 is built from 17 residues. CDR3 protein: CSARAEWGDQAKNIQYF. CDR3 DNA sequence: TGCAGTGCTAGAGCCGAATGGGGAGACCAAGCCAAAAACATTCAGTACTTC.

V usage is TRBV20-1 and J usage is TRBJ2-1, with D perhaps matching TRBD1 (6 bases). CDR3 length equals 14 residues. With 4 bases removed from V and 2 bases from J, the gap between germline ends came to 12 bases. Germline CDR1 DFQATT, CDR2 SNEGSKA (reference sequence). Here the CDR3 DNA reads TGCAGTGCTATAGAGGCAGGGGCCTACAATGAGCAGTTCTTC. Amino acid sequence: CSAIEAGAYNEQFF.

The gene calls are TRBV6-1 and TRBJ2-1, with 13 bases identical to TRBD2. Germline V gene lookup returns CDR1 MNHNS and CDR2 SASEGT. The CDR3 has 17 amino acids. The junction had 8 bases not matched to a gene; V was cut back by 5 bases and J by 4 bases. CDR3 loop: CASSSGTSGILYNEQFF. DNA of the CDR3: TGTGCCAGCAGTAGCGGGACTAGCGGGATACTATACAATGAGCAGTTCTTC.

V and J are TRBV5-5 and TRBJ1-6; the D is unclear. The V and J ends lost 0 bases and 7 bases respectively, with 11 bases between them. Germline V lookup: CDR1 SGHKS, CDR2 YYEKEE (reference sequence). The CDR3 runs 15 residues. The CDR3 sequence: CASSLEWLGNSPLHF. The CDR3 DNA follows: TGTGCCAGCAGCTTGGAGTGGCTGGGGAATTCACCCCTCCACTTT.

The chain links TRBV20-1 to TRBJ2-3, with D possibly TRBD2 on 6 matching bases. The CDR3 runs 12 residues. CDR1 DFQATT and CDR2 SNEGSKA come from the germline V gene (reference sequence). Trimming took off 8 bases at V and 2 bases at J, with 11 bases between the two ends. Written as DNA, the CDR3 is TGCAGTCCCCGGGGGACCACAGATACGCAGTATTTT. Its protein product is CSPRGTTDTQYF.

This clonotype was detected ten times or more. The CDR3 bases are TGTGCCAGCAGGCTTACAGGGGGCCCTTACAATGAGCAGTTCTTC. Protein: CASRLTGGPYNEQFF. The chain employs TRBV12-3 or TRBV12-4 and TRBJ2-1; 9 bases are shared with TRBD1. Unmatched junction bases numbered 7, after V lost 6 bases and J lost 4 bases. The CDR3 extends over 15 amino acids.

In the case of this clonotype: Since the CDR3 does not end with the conserved phenylalanine or tryptophan, this likely comes from a read error. The DNA is omitted, as the CDR3 cannot be located on it reliably, and the CDR3 follows TCRdb's listing. The chain employs TRBV13 and TRBJ2-2. The CDR3 is 14 amino acids in total, end residues counted. Per the germline V gene, CDR1 is PRHDT and CDR2 is FYEKMQ (reference sequence). CDR3 protein: CASSPGVHTGELLC.

The chain joins TRBV29-1 to TRBJ2-5; D gene unclear. CDR3 size: 12 residues. Between the trimmed V and J ends, which lost 4 bases and 1 base, there was a span of 7 bases. Germline values: CDR1 SQVTM, CDR2 ANQGSEA. CDR3 in amino acids: CSVVGFQETQYF. The DNA for the CDR3 is TGCAGCGTTGTAGGATTCCAAGAGACCCAGTACTTC.

The chain uses TRBV6-1 and TRBJ2-3; the match to TRBD2 covers 11 bases. Germline CDR1 and CDR2: MNHNS and SASEGT. The J segment lost 4 bases and the V segment lost 5 bases, leaving 8 bases of the junction unmatched. The CDR3 is 16 residues long. CDR3 nucleotide sequence: TGTGCCAGCAGTCCCCTAGTAGCGGGGGGGCCAGATACGCAGTATTTT. Amino acid sequence: CASSPLVAGGPDTQYF.

This clonotype showed up just a few times. The chain is built from TRBV29-1 and TRBJ2-1; D is possibly TRBD2 (7 bases). From germline, CDR1 is SQVTM and CDR2 ANQGSEA. V dropped 5 bases and J dropped 0 bases, with 29 bases sitting between them. The CDR3 extends over 20 amino acids. CDR3 nucleotides: TGCAGCGTTAGGCCCATCTTGGGGGGGGCGAAAACCTACTCCTACAATGAGCAGTTCTTC. It is translated as CSVRPILGGAKTYSYNEQFF.

The rearrangement links TRBV6-1 to TRBJ2-4, with D possibly matching TRBD1 (6 bases). Germline V gene data show CDR1 as MNHNS and CDR2 as SASEGT. V was shortened by 5 bases and J by 8 bases, with 13 bases between the two germline ends. The CDR3 is 13 amino acids. The CDR3 coding sequence is TGTGCCAGCAGTCAATACAGGGTAGACATTCAGTACTTC. It encodes CASSQYRVDIQYF.

The chain joins TRBV24-1 to TRBJ2-3; TRBD2 is a possible D gene (5 bases). Germline CDR1 reads KGHDR; CDR2 reads SFDVKD. The germline V and J ends were trimmed by 10 bases and 0 bases, with 13 bases remaining between them. The CDR3 extends over 14 amino acids. This CDR3 reads CATSRGRSTDTQYF. CDR3 DNA: TGTGCCACTTCTCGCGGGCGGAGCACAGATACGCAGTATTTT.

The chain joins TRBV30 to TRBJ2-3; 11 bases line up with TRBD2. Germline assignment: CDR1 GTSNPN and CDR2 SVGIG (reference sequence). V was pared by 2 bases and J by 6 bases, with 7 bases of the junction left unmatched. The CDR3 is 15 residues long. CDR3 residues: CAWSSWASGGDTQYF. In nucleotides, the CDR3 is TGTGCCTGGAGTTCTTGGGCTAGCGGGGGGGATACGCAGTATTTT.

J is TRBJ2-7 and V is TRBV10-2; weak D call: TRBD1 (6 bases). Trimming shortened V by 7 bases and J by 0 bases, and 13 bases separated the two germline ends. This CDR3 is built from 14 residues. CDR1 and CDR2 from the germline V gene are WSHSY and SAAADI. The CDR3 spells CASTGQRGSYEQYF. The DNA of the CDR3 is TGCGCCAGCACCGGACAGAGGGGCTCCTACGAGCAGTACTTC.

The chain is built from TRBV5-1 and TRBJ2-7, with 9 bases matching TRBD2. The CDR3 is 15 residues long. Unmatched junction bases numbered 4, after V lost 0 bases and J lost 3 bases. CDR1 is SGHRS and CDR2 is YFSETQ in the germline V gene. CDR3 bases: TGCGCCAGCAGCTTGGGACTAGCGGAAGTCTACGAGCAGTACTTC. Its protein is CASSLGLAEVYEQYF.

This clonotype was counted only a few times. This rearrangement joins TRBV18 to TRBJ2-5, with TRBD1 matching 8 bases. The CDR3 has 16 amino acids. J gave up 3 bases and V 2 bases, and 8 bases lay outside the gene matches. The germline CDR1 and CDR2 sequences are KGHSH and LQKENI. This chain's CDR3 is CASSPGRGRGKETQYF. CDR3 sequence (DNA): TGTGCCAGCTCACCAGGCAGGGGGCGAGGAAAAGAGACCCAGTACTTC. Combining the CDR3 with reference TRBV18 and TRBJ2-5 gives the whole variable domain NAGVMQNPRHLVRRRGQEARLRCSPMKGHSHVYWYRQLPEEGLKFMVYLQKENIIDESGMPKERFSAEFPKEGPSILRIQQVVRGDSAAYFCASSPGRGRGKETQYFGPGTRLLVL.

This clonotype was found once. A read error may account for a junction end that differs from germline. The V and J genes are TRBV20-1 and TRBJ2-7; D unclear. This CDR3 has 13 residues. CDR1 is DFQATT, CDR2 SNEGSKA, per germline (reference sequence). CDR3 sequence: CSARDLLPYEQYF. The CDR3 bases are TGCAGTGCGAGAGACTTGCTCCCCTACGAGCAGTACTTC.

This clonotype was seen repeatedly, ten times or more. The chain employs TRBV29-1 and TRBJ1-1; D is unresolved. Trimming cost V 7 bases and J 1 base, with 4 bases left between them. The germline gives CDR1 SQVTM, CDR2 ANQGSEA. This CDR3 comprises 10 residues. The CDR3 nucleotides are TGCAGCGCTTGGAACACTGAAGCTTTCTTT. Its protein product is CSAWNTEAFF.